The next 25 T cell receptor beta chains were all read from a single sample in a study of T-cell memory formation after mild COVID-19 (dated by TCRdb to 2020 to 2023). The library was built by means of 5' RACE. The run used an Illumina NovaSeq 6000. TCRdb passed the public sequencing reads through fastp at Q25 and MiXCR, retaining productive beta sequences. Each entry is one CDR3 protein sequence, shown with its most common DNA and genes. The sample records 60,000 to 65,000 distinct CDR3 sequences, roughly 9.9% of which are singletons. Approximately 1.1% of the sample goes to the ten largest clones. The specimen was PBMCs or a T cell subset sorted from them (not recorded which). The receptors derive from a young man who had mild COVID-19 (a few samples of this study predate the infection). The sample titles of this study are shuffled in the database, so cell type and time point are left out; the donor was told from shared clones.

The chain has TRBV5-1 and TRBJ2-4, with a possible D match to TRBD1 (6 bases). The germline V gene encodes CDR1 SGHRS and CDR2 YFSETQ. V lost 1 base and J lost 3, with 11 bases in between. CDR3 length equals 15 residues. CDR3 sequence: CASSLTGPDKNIQYF. The CDR3 DNA follows: TGCGCCAGCAGCTTGACAGGGCCGGACAAAAACATTCAGTACTTC.

This clonotype was seen a handful of times. The CDR3: CASTGQGGADTQYF. The CDR3, as DNA: TGCGCCAGCACCGGACAGGGAGGGGCAGATACGCAGTATTTT. This chain links TRBV5-1 with TRBJ2-3; D is possibly TRBD1 (8 bases). V was pared by 6 bases and J by 4 bases, with 15 bases between. The CDR3 is 14 amino acids. CDR1 is SGHRS and CDR2 is YFSETQ in the germline V gene.

This chain joins TRBV4-2 and TRBJ1-2, with TRBD1 identical over 8 bases. CDR1 and CDR2 from the germline V gene are LGHNA and YNFKEQ. V was pared by 4 bases and J by 4 bases, with 5 bases of the junction left unmatched. This CDR3 is built from 14 residues. DNA of the CDR3: TGTGCCAGCAGCCCGTTAGGACAGGGCTATGGCTACACCTTC. Encoded protein: CASSPLGQGYGYTF.

Ten or more counts support this clonotype. The rearrangement joins TRBV7-9 to TRBJ2-1; perhaps TRBD2 as D (7 bases). The CDR3 spans 18 residues. Germline V gene data show CDR1 as SEHNR and CDR2 as FQNEAQ (reference sequence). V was trimmed by 2 bases and J by 4 bases, leaving 21 bases between them. CDR3 sequence: CASSLFSGGPSTYNEQFF. CDR3 DNA: TGTGCCAGCAGCTTATTTTCCGGGGGGCCTTCAACTTACAATGAGCAGTTCTTC.

Regarding this clonotype: It is likely a read error, because the conserved phenylalanine at the end of the CDR3 is missing. The chain joins TRBV11-2 to TRBJ2-6; D perhaps matches TRBD2 (6 bases). Germline V gene lookup returns CDR1 SGHAT and CDR2 FQNNGV. V dropped 5 bases and J dropped 0 bases, with 11 bases sitting between them. The CDR3 has 16 residues. In DNA, the CDR3 is TGTGCCAGCAGCCCTTTGGGGGGCTCTGGGGCCAACGTCCTGACTTCC. Amino acids: CASSPLGGSGANVLTS.

This clonotype was seen more than once but under ten times. The genes are TRBV24-1 and TRBJ2-1, with 10 positions matching TRBD1. The CDR3 sequence is 15 residues long. The ends lost 5 bases at V and 8 bases at J; junction bases unmatched: 8. CDR1 is KGHDR, CDR2 SFDVKD, per germline. The CDR3: CATSVDRGRKDEQFF. In nucleotides, the CDR3 is TGTGCCACCAGTGTCGACAGGGGGCGCAAGGATGAGCAGTTCTTC.

This chain joins TRBV6-5 and TRBJ1-1; D remains unclear. The CDR3 runs 13 residues. V lost 8 bases to trimming and J lost 1 base, with 11 bases between them. Germline V CDR1 and CDR2: MNHEY, SVGAGI. The CDR3, as DNA: TGTGCCAGCTTTCAATCGGAGAACACTGAAGCTTTCTTT. Residues: CASFQSENTEAFF.

This clonotype was picked up a small number of times. The rearrangement joins TRBV4-3 to TRBJ2-3; a weak D match, TRBD2 (5 bases). This CDR3 has 15 residues. V gave up 1 base and J gave up 3 bases, with 11 bases separating them. Germline loops: CDR1 LGHNA, CDR2 YSLEER. The CDR3 sequence is CASSQGNERTDTQYF. The CDR3 coding sequence is TGCGCCAGCAGCCAAGGGAACGAGCGGACAGATACGCAGTATTTT.

The genes are TRBV20-1 and TRBJ2-5, with a weak D call TRBD1 (5 bases). CDR1 DFQATT and CDR2 SNEGSKA come from the germline V gene (reference sequence). The CDR3 covers 13 residues. V was pared by 5 bases and J by 4 bases, with 14 bases between. CDR3 coding DNA: TGCAGTGCTCCGATTCAGGGCGGAGAGACCCAGTACTTC. This sequence encodes CSAPIQGGETQYF.

This clonotype was counted many times. This chain joins TRBV5-1 and TRBJ1-1; no definite D call. The CDR3 totals 13 residues. Germline V gene sequence: CDR1 SGHRS, CDR2 YFSETQ. V dropped 0 bases and J dropped 5 bases, with 8 bases sitting between them. The CDR3, as DNA: TGCGCCAGCAGCTTGGCGGTGCGGACTGAAGCTTTCTTT. Protein: CASSLAVRTEAFF.

This clonotype was seen a few times. This chain links TRBV29-1 with TRBJ2-5; maybe TRBD2 (6 bases). The length of the CDR3 is 14 residues. Germline CDR1 reads SQVTM; CDR2 reads ANQGSEA. Between the trimmed V and J ends, which lost 6 bases and 5 bases, there was a span of 19 bases. DNA of the CDR3: TGCAGCGTGCAACCTGGTGGGGGGTATGAGACCCAGTACTTC. It specifies CSVQPGGGYETQYF.

Ten or more counts support this clonotype. CDR3: CASSLWLAGGETQYF. The DNA of the CDR3 is TGTGCCAGCAGTTTATGGTTAGCGGGGGGAGAGACCCAGTACTTC. The chain combines TRBV28 with TRBJ2-5, with 10 bases that match TRBD2. There are 15 residues in the CDR3. After removal of 0 bases from V and 4 bases from J, the junction contained 2 bases not matched to a gene. Looked up from germline, CDR1 is MDHEN and CDR2 is SYDVKM. Using reference TRBV28 and TRBJ2-5 for the parts outside the CDR3, the full variable domain is DVKVTQSSRYLVKRTGEKVFLECVQDMDHENMFWYRQDPGLGLRLIYFSYDVKMKEKGDIPEGYSVSREKKERFSLILESASTNQTSMYLCASSLWLAGGETQYFGPGTRLLVL.

This clonotype came up a few times. The chain carries TRBV5-1 and TRBJ2-6, with D possibly being TRBD2 (6 bases). Looked up from germline, CDR1 is SGHRS and CDR2 is YFSETQ. This CDR3 has 15 amino acids. Trimming removed 3 bases from V and 5 bases from J, with 12 bases in between. CDR3 residues: CASSSEGSRANVLTF. The CDR3 bases are TGCGCCAGCAGCTCGGAGGGGAGCCGGGCCAACGTCCTGACTTTC.

This chain connects TRBV7-3 to TRBJ2-3; D gene uncertain. Trimming took off 5 bases at V and 2 bases at J, with 8 bases between the two ends. This CDR3 spans 13 amino acids. CDR1 is SGHTA, CDR2 FQGTGA, per germline. This CDR3 is CASSRKVTDTQYF. CDR3 DNA: TGTGCCAGCAGCCGAAAGGTCACAGATACGCAGTATTTT.

The chain has TRBV4-2 and TRBJ1-4, with D possibly matching TRBD1 (5 bases). With 0 bases removed from V and 7 bases from J, the gap between germline ends came to 15 bases. CDR3 length: 16 amino acids. Germline lookup yields CDR1 LGHNA and CDR2 YNFKEQ. The CDR3 reads CASSQDYRGGSEKLFF. The CDR3 DNA sequence: TGTGCCAGCAGCCAAGATTACCGGGGCGGGAGTGAAAAACTGTTTTTT.

CDR3 loop: CAWSRQERTEAFF. In DNA, the CDR3 is TGTGCCTGGAGCCGGCAGGAAAGGACTGAAGCTTTCTTT. This rearrangement joins TRBV30 to TRBJ1-1; D gene ambiguous. The V end lost 3 bases, the J end lost 5 bases, and 13 bases lay between the germline ends. Per germline, CDR1 GTSNPN and CDR2 SVGIG (reference sequence). This CDR3 spans 13 amino acids.

CDR3 nucleotides: TGCGCCAGCAGCTTGGATACACAGATGGAGACCCAGTACTTC. Protein: CASSLDTQMETQYF. The gene calls are TRBV5-1 and TRBJ2-5; no clear D gene. V lost 0 bases to trimming and J lost 5 bases, with 11 bases between them. The CDR3 sequence is 14 residues long. Germline-derived CDR1 and CDR2 are SGHRS and YFSETQ.

The sample holds many counts of this clonotype. V usage is TRBV6-5 and J usage is TRBJ2-4, with D possibly being TRBD2 (5 bases). This CDR3 region has 16 residues. Trimming took off 0 bases at V and 2 bases at J, with 11 bases between the two ends. Germline assignment: CDR1 MNHEY and CDR2 SVGAGI. The CDR3 loop reads CASSYSSDSSKNIQYF. The CDR3 nucleotides are TGTGCCAGCAGTTACTCTTCGGACTCTTCCAAAAACATTCAGTACTTC.

The chain couples TRBV5-5 to TRBJ1-6, with D perhaps matching TRBD1 (6 bases). This CDR3 region has 20 residues. V shed 3 bases and J shed 0 bases, with 22 bases lying between them. Germline lookup yields CDR1 SGHKS and CDR2 YYEKEE (reference sequence). The CDR3 DNA is TGTGCCAGCAGCTCCCGCGGGACATCCATCCTAGGCTCCTATAATTCACCCCTCCACTTT. Translation: CASSSRGTSILGSYNSPLHF.

This clonotype appeared a few times. The chain combines TRBV29-1 with TRBJ2-5, with D maybe TRBD1 (7 bases). CDR1 is SQVTM and CDR2 is ANQGSEA in the germline V gene. There are 14 residues in the CDR3. V lost 5 bases to trimming and J lost 1 base, with 14 bases between them. CDR3 amino acids: CSVHAGQFQETQYF. Here the CDR3 DNA reads TGCAGCGTTCACGCGGGACAGTTCCAAGAGACCCAGTACTTC.

This clonotype was counted ten times or more. The J gene is TRBJ2-2, the V gene TRBV12-5; D remains unclear. CDR3 length: 12 residues. The ends were cut back, 0 bases at V and 13 bases at J, with 9 bases in the middle. Germline lookup yields CDR1 LGHNT and CDR2 FRNRAP. The CDR3 DNA reads as TGTGCTAGTGGTTTGGTAGAACCGGGGCTGTTTTTT. Translating gives CASGLVEPGLFF.

In this sample, this clonotype turned up a few times. The chain employs TRBV7-3 and TRBJ1-1; D perhaps matches TRBD1 (6 bases). This CDR3 region has 15 residues. The germline CDR1 and CDR2 sequences are SGHTA and FQGTGA. The ends were cut back, 1 base at V and 2 bases at J, with 11 bases in the middle. CDR3 loop: CASSLKGGPNTEAFF. The CDR3 nucleotides are TGTGCCAGCAGCTTAAAGGGGGGACCAAACACTGAAGCTTTCTTT.

The gene calls are TRBV7-2 and TRBJ2-5; a weak D match, TRBD2 (5 bases). This CDR3 comprises 14 residues. Deletions cut 4 bases from V and 3 bases from J, with 12 bases between. The germline V gene has CDR1 SGHTA and CDR2 FQGNSA. The DNA for the CDR3 is TGTGCCAGCAGCTACGGGATGAGGGAAGAGACCCAGTACTTC. Its translation is CASSYGMREETQYF.

This clonotype appeared once. The V and J genes are TRBV5-5 and TRBJ1-2; weak D call: TRBD1 (5 bases). CDR3 length: 12 residues. Looked up from germline, CDR1 is SGHKS and CDR2 is YYEKEE (reference sequence). Trimming left V 3 bases short and J 8 bases short, with 11 bases between. CDR3 protein: CASSSGRGGYTF. DNA for the CDR3: TGTGCCAGCAGCTCCGGGAGGGGCGGCTACACCTTC.

The V gene is TRBV28, the J gene TRBJ1-2; D might be TRBD1 (5 bases). This CDR3 spans 15 amino acids. Deletions cut 2 bases from V and 0 bases from J, with 10 bases between. Germline loops: CDR1 MDHEN, CDR2 SYDVKM. The CDR3 protein is CASSLGGRANYGYTF. As DNA, the CDR3 is TGTGCCAGCAGTTTAGGCGGCAGGGCTAACTATGGCTACACCTTC.